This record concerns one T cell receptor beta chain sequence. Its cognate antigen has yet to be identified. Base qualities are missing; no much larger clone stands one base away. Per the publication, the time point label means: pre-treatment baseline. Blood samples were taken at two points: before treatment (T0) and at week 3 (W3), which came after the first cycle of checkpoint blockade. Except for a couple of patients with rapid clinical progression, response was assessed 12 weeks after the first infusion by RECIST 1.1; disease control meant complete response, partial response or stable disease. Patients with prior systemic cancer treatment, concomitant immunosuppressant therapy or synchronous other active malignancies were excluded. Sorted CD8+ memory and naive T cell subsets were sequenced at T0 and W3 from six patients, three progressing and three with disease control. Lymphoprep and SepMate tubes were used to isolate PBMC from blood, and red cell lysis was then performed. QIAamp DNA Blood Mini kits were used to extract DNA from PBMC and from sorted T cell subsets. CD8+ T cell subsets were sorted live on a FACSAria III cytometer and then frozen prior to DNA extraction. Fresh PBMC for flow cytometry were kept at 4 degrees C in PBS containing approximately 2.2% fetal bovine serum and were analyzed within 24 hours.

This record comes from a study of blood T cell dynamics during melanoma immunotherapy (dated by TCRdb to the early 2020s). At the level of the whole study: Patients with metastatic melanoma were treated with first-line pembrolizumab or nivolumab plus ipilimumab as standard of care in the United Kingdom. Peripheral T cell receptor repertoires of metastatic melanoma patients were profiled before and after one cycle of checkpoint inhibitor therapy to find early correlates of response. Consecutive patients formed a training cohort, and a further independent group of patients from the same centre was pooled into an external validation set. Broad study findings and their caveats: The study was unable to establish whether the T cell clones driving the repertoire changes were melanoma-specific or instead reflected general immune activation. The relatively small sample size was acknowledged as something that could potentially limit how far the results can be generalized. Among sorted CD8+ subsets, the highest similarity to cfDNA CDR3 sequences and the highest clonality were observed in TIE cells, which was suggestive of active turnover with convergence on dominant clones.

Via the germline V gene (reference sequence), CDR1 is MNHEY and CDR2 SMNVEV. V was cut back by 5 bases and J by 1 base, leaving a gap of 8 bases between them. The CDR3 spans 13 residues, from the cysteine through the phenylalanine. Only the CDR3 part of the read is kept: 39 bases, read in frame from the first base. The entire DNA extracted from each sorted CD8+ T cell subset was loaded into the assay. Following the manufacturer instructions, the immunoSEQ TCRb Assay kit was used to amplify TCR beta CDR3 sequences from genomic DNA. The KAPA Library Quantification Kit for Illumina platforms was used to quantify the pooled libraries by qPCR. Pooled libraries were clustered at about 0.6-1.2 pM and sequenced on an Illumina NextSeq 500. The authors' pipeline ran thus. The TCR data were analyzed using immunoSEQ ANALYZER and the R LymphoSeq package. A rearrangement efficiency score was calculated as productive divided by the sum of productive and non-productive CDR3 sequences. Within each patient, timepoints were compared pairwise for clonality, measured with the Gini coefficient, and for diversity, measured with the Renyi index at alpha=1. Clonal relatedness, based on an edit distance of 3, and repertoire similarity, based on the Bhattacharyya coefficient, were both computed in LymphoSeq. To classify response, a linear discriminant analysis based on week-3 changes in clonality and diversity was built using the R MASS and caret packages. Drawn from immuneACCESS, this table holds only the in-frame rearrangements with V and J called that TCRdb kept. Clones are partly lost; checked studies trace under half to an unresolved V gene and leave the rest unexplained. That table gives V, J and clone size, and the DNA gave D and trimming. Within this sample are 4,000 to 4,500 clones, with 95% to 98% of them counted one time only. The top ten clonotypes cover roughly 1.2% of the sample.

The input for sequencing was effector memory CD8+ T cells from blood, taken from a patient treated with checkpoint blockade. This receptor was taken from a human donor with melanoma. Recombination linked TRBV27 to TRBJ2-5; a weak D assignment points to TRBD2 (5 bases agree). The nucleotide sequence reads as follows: TGTGCCAGCAGTAATCGGGGCCAAGAGACCCAGTACTTC. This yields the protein CASSNRGQETQYF.